This T cell receptor (beta chain) was obtained from a study of blood T cell repertoires in COVID-19. Assay: immunoSEQ multiplex PCR; the TCRdb copy retains only in-frame clones and omits some. This table holds approximately 100,000 clones, more than 75% found once. CDR1 is SEHNR, CDR2 FQNEAQ, per germline (reference sequence). Trimming left V 5 bases short and J 4 bases short, with 11 bases between. The CDR3 has 13 residues. The clonotype was recovered from a human donor in a cohort sampled during active COVID-19. Sequences were obtained from peripheral blood. This chain uses TRBV7-9 with TRBJ1-2; perhaps TRBD1 as D (6 bases). CDR3 in amino acids: CASSPGALYGYTF. The CDR3 nucleotides are TGTGCCAGCAGCCCAGGGGCGCTCTATGGCTACACCTTC.